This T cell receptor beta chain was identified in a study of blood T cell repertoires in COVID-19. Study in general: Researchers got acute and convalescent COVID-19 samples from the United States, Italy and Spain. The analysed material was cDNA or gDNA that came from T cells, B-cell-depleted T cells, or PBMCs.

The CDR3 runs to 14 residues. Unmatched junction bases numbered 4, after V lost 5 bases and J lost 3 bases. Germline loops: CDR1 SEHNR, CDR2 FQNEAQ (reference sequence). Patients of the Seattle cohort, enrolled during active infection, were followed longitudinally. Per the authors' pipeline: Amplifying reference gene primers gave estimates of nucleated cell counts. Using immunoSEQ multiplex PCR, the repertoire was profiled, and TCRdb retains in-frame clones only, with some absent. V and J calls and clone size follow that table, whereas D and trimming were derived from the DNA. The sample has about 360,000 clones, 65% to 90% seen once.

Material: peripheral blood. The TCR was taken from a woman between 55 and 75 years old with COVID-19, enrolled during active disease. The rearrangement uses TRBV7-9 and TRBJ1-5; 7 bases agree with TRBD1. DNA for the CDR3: TGTGCCAGCAGCGCCGGACAGGTCAATCAGCCCCAGCATTTT. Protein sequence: CASSAGQVNQPQHF.